This T cell receptor (beta chain) comes out of a study of CD8 T cells in Susac syndrome. Study-level information: The Susac syndrome patients were therapy-naive, on corticosteroids, or on intravenous immunoglobulin alone at blood draw.

The authors reverse transcribed roughly 0.5 to 1 ug RNA with random hexamers. TCRdb re-called the immunoSEQ multiplex PCR reads through MiXCR, storing one row per CDR3 protein. The table lists about 190,000 distinct CDR3 sequences, 85% to 95% of them singletons. FACS enriched CD8+ TEMRA cells, while bulk CD8+ and CD4+ were negatively isolated. V shed 6 bases, J shed 8 bases, and the junction held 3 bases outside the gene matches. This CDR3 region has 14 residues. The V call is TRBV12-3 or TRBV12-4, the J call TRBJ2-1; 14 bases line up with TRBD2. Sequenced input: CD8+ T cells from PBMCs. The sequence was collected from a human donor with Susac syndrome. CDR3 region: CASRGLAGEYEQFF. CDR3 coding DNA: TGTGCCAGCAGGGGACTAGCGGGAGAGTATGAGCAGTTCTTC.